This T cell receptor beta chain appears in the sequencing data of a study of T cells in Graves' hyperthyroidism and ophthalmopathy. Germline V gene data show CDR1 as DFQATT and CDR2 as SNEGSKA (reference sequence). V shed 6 bases and J shed 1 base, with 15 bases lying between them. The CDR3 sequence is 14 residues long. The source material, RNA transcripts, was used to amplify TCR beta CDR3 regions. TCR CDR3 underwent first-round RT-PCR with the HTBI primer set. TCRdb passed the multiplex PCR reads through MiXCR, listing each CDR3 protein once. The sample has over 250,000 distinct CDR3 sequences, approximately 15% seen once.

This clonotype was obtained from a woman aged 60 to 75 with Graves' ophthalmopathy. The chain couples TRBV20-1 to TRBJ1-1, with D possibly matching TRBD1 (6 bases). Sequencing was performed on blood. DNA of the CDR3: TGCAGTGCAAGCCCCATGACAGGGAACACTGAAGCTTTCTTT. Its protein product is CSASPMTGNTEAFF.